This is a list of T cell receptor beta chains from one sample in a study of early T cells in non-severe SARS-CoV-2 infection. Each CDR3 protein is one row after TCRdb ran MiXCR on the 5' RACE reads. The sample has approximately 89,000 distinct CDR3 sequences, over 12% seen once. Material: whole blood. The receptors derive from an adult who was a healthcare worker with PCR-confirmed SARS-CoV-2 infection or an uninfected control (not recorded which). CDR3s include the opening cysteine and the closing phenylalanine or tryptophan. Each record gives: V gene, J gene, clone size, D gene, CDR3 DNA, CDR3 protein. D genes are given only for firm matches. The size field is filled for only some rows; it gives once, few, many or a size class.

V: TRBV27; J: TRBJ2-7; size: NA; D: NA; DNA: TGTGCCAGCAGTTCCTGGACCGAGCAGTACTTC; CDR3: CASSSWTEQYF
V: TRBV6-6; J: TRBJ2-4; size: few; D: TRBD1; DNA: TGTGCCAGCAGTTCCCTTGACAGGGCCGCGAACATTCAGTACTTC; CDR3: CASSSLDRAANIQYF
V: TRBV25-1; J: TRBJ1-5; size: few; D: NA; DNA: TGTGCCAGCAGTATCCAAGGGCATCAGCCCCAGCATTTT; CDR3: CASSIQGHQPQHF
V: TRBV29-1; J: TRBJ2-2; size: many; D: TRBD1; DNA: TGCAGCGTCGGTGGACAGGGGGCGAACACCGGGGAGCTGTTTTTT; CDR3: CSVGGQGANTGELFF
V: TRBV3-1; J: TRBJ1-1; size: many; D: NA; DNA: TGTGCCAGCAGCCAACGAGATAGGAGCGCTGAAGCTTTCTTT; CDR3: CASSQRDRSAEAFF
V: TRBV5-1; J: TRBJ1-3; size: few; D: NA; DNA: TGCGCCAGCAGCCGCGACAGGAGCTCTGGAAACACCATATATTTT; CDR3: CASSRDRSSGNTIYF
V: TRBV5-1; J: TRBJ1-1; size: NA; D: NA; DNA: TGCGCCAGCAATGACGGGGGCTCGGCTGAAGCTTTCTTT; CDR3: CASNDGGSAEAFF
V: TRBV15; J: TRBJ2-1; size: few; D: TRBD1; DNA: TGTGCCACCAGCGGGGACAGGGGGAATGAGCAGTTCTTC; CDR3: CATSGDRGNEQFF
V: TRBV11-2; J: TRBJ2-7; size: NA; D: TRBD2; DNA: TGTGCCAGCAGCTCACCGGGACTAGCGGCTATGAGCTCCTACGAGCAGTACTTC; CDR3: CASSSPGLAAMSSYEQYF
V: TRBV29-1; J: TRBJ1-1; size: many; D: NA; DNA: TGCAGCGTTGAAGACTTTTACCTTGACAGGTCCAGCCTTAGTGTTGAAGCTTTCTTT; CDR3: CSVEDFYLDRSSLSVEAFF
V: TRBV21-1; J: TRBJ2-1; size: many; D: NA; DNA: TGTGCCAGCTCACAAGAGGGGAAAGGCTCCTACAATGAGCAGTTCTTC; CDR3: CASSQEGKGSYNEQFF
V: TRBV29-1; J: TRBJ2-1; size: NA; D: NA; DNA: TGCAGCGTTGGGTCAGGGCCCTACAATGAGCAGTTCTTC; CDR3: CSVGSGPYNEQFF
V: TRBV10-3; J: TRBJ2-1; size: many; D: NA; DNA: TGTGCCATCAGTGAGTTTGGGGGCCATGAGCAGTTCTTC; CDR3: CAISEFGGHEQFF
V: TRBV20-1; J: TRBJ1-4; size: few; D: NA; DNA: TGCAGTGCTAGAAGAAGGGGACGTAAGGAAAAACTGTTTTTT; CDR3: CSARRRGRKEKLFF
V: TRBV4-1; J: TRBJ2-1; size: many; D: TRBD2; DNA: TGCGCCAGCAGCCAAGCTAGCGGGAGGGTATACAATGAGCAGTTCTTC; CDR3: CASSQASGRVYNEQFF
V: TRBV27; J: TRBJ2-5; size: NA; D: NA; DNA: TGTGCCAGCAGTTTAAGGGGGATCCAAGAGACCCAGTACTTC; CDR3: CASSLRGIQETQYF
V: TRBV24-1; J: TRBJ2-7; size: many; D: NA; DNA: TGTGCCACCAGTGATTCCCGGGCGGGTTGGGCCTACGAGCAGTACTTC; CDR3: CATSDSRAGWAYEQYF
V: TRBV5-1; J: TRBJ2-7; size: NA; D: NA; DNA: TGCGCCAGCACCCCACCTAGCTCCTACGAGCAGTACTTC; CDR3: CASTPPSSYEQYF
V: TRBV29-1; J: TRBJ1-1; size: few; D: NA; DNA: TGCAGCGTTGTCAACAGGTTGTCGGACACTGAAGCTTTCTTT; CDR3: CSVVNRLSDTEAFF
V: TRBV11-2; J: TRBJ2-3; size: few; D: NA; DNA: TGTGCCAGCAGCTTAACAGATGCGACAGTTATCACAGATACGCAGTATTTT; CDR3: CASSLTDATVITDTQYF
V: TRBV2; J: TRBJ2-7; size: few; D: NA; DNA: TGTGCCAGCAGTGTCGGGCAGGGGGGGACCTACGAGCAGTACTTC; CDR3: CASSVGQGGTYEQYF
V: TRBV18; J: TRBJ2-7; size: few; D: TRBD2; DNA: TGTGCCAGCTCACCGCGGCACGGCGGGACTACCTACGAGCAGTACTTC; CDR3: CASSPRHGGTTYEQYF
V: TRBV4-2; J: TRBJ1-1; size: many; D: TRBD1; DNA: TGTGCCAGCAGCCAAGAGTTTGGGCAGGGGGCCGAGGAAAGTGAAGCTTTCTTT; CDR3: CASSQEFGQGAEESEAFF
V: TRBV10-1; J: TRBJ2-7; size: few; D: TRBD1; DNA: TGCGCCAGCAGTTCGGACAGGTTAGCCTACGAGCAGTACTTC; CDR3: CASSSDRLAYEQYF
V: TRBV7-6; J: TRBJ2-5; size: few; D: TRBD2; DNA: TGTGCCAGCAGCCGCGATACTAGCGGGGTCCGAGAGACCCAGTACTTC; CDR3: CASSRDTSGVRETQYF
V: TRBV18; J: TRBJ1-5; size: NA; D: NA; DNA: TGTGCCAGCTCACAGGCTAGAAATCAGCCCCAGCATTTT; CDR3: CASSQARNQPQHF
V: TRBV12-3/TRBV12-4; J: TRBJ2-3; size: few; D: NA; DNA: TGTGCCAGCACCAGGTCAGGAGGTTTCACAGATACGCAGTATTTT; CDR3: CASTRSGGFTDTQYF
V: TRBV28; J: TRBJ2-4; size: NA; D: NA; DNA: TGTGCCAGCAGTTTCTTCGAGGCCAAAAACATTCAGTACTTC; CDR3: CASSFFEAKNIQYF
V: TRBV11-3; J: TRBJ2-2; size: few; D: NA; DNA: TGTGCCAGCAGCTTCTCCAGGGCTGCGAACACCGGGGAGCTGTTTTTT; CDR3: CASSFSRAANTGELFF
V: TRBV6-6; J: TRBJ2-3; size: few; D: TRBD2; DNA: TGTGCCAGCAGTTACTCGGCGGCGGGGGGCCACACAGATACGCAGTATTTT; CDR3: CASSYSAAGGHTDTQYF
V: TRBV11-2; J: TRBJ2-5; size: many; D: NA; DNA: TGTGCCAGCAGCTCCTACAACCGGGAGACCCAGTACTTC; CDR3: CASSSYNRETQYF
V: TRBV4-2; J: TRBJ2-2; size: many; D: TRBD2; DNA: TGTGCCAGCAGCCATGATCTAGCGGGGAACACCGGGGAGCTGTTTTTT; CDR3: CASSHDLAGNTGELFF
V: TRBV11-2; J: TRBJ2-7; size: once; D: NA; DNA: TGTGCCAGCAGCGAACAGACCGGGACGGCCTACGAGCAGTACTTC; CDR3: CASSEQTGTAYEQYF
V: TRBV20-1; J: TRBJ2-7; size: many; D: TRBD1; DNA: TGCAGTGCTGGGGACAGTTCGGCCTCCTACGAGCAGTACTTC; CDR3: CSAGDSSASYEQYF
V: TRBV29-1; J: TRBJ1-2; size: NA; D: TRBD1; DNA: TGCAGCGCTTCCCCCGGGACAGGGCCCCATGGCTACACCTTC; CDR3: CSASPGTGPHGYTF
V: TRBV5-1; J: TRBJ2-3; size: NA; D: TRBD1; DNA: TGCGCCAGCAACTCCGGGACAGGGCCCACAGATACGCAGTATTTT; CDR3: CASNSGTGPTDTQYF
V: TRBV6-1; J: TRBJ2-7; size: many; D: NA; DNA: TGTGCCAGCAGTGATACACAGGGTTGGTCCTACGAGCAGTACTTC; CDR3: CASSDTQGWSYEQYF
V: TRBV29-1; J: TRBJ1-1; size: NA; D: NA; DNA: TGCAGCGCCTTGGCCGTAGACACTGAAGCTTTCTTT; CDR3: CSALAVDTEAFF
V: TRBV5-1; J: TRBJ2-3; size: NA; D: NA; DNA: TGCGCCAGCAGCTTGGAGTCGGCAGGAAGAGATACGCAGTATTTT; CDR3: CASSLESAGRDTQYF
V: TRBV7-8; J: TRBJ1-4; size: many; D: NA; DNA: TGTGCCAGCAGCCCCCACCGCGTCCGGACAGATGAAAAACTGTTTTTT; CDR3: CASSPHRVRTDEKLFF
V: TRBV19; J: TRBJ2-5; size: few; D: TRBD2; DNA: TGTGCCAGTAGTATCTGGCTAGCGGGAGCTCAAGAGACCCAGTACTTC; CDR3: CASSIWLAGAQETQYF
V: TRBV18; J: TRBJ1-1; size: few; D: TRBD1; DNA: TGTGCCAGCTCACCGAACCGACAGGGCAGAGTGGACACTGAAGCTTTCTTT; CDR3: CASSPNRQGRVDTEAFF
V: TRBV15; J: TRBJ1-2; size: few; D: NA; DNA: TGTGCCACCAGCAGACAGGGGTGGAGGTTTAACGATGGCTACACCTTC; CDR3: CATSRQGWRFNDGYTF
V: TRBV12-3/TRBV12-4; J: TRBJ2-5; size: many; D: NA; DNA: TGTGCCAGCAGTCCTCACCGCTGGCGCCCAGAGACCCAGTACTTC; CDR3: CASSPHRWRPETQYF
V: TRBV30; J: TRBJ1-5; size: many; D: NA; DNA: TGTGCCCTTGGGGGGGGCCGGGGACAGCCCCAGCATTTT; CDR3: CALGGGRGQPQHF
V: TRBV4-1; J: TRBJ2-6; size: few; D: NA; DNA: TGCGCCAGCAGCTATGTACCAACCGGGGCCAACGTCCTGACTTTC; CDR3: CASSYVPTGANVLTF
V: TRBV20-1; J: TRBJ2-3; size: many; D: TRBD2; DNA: TGCAGTGCTAGGGATCGGGGGGGCACAGATACGCAGTATTTT; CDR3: CSARDRGGTDTQYF
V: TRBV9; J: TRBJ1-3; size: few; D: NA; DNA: TGTGCCAGCAGCGTAGATGGACGGGACTCGGGGCCTGGAAACACCATATATTTT; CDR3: CASSVDGRDSGPGNTIYF
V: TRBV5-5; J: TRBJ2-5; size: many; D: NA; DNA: TGTGCCAGCAGGACGCCTGGGGACTGGACCCAGTACTTC; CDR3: CASRTPGDWTQYF
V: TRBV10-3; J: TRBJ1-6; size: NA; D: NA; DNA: TGTGCCATCAGTGAGTCGCCGGGGGCATATTCACCCCTCCACTTT; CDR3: CAISESPGAYSPLHF
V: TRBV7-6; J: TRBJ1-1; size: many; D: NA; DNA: TGTGCCAGCAGCACTGGAGGAGGGCCCACTGAAGCTTTCTTT; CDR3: CASSTGGGPTEAFF
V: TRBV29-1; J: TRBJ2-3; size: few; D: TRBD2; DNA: TGCAGCGTCGTACTAGCGGGAGGTTACACAGATACGCAGTATTTT; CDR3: CSVVLAGGYTDTQYF
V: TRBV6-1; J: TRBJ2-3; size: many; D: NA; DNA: TGTGCCAGCAGAGACCCGGGCTTGTCCGGCACAGATACGCAGTATTTT; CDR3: CASRDPGLSGTDTQYF